The 6 T cell receptor beta chains reported below all come from one sample, sequenced in a study of cytomegalovirus exposure and HLA in healthy donors. Primers: 60 Vbeta forward and 13 Jbeta reverse. Some clones are missing from TCRdb's copy, which holds only in-frame ones; the method was immunoSEQ multiplex PCR. In the table there are some 160,000 clones, 81% of which are singletons. The sample was PBMCs. The receptors were gathered from a man aged 50-59 years in good health and CMV-seropositive.

This clone has only one observation. V gene TRBV28 combines with J gene TRBJ2-3, with unresolved D. Germline V gene lookup returns CDR1 MDHEN and CDR2 SYDVKM. Deletions cut 5 bases from V and 3 bases from J, with 6 bases between. CDR3 length: 12 residues. DNA for the CDR3: TGTGCCAGCAGTATACTTACAGATACGCAGTATTTT. Residues: CASSILTDTQYF.

This clone appeared a few times. The junction differs from germline at one of its ends, possibly a read error. The rearrangement links TRBV7-9 to TRBJ2-7, with 10 positions matching TRBD1. Germline lookup yields CDR1 SEHNR and CDR2 FQNEAQ (reference sequence). The CDR3 extends over 13 amino acids. The CDR3 coding sequence is TGTTCCAGCAGCCAGGGACAGGGGCACGAGCAGTACTTC. Protein: CSSSQGQGHEQYF.

The J gene is TRBJ1-5, the V gene TRBV19; TRBD1 might be the D (5 bases). Trimming stripped 4 bases from V and 5 bases from J, with 27 bases between. The CDR3 is 19 residues long. Germline CDR1 reads LNHDA; CDR2 reads SQIVND (reference sequence). The CDR3 DNA sequence: TGTGCCAGTAGTAGCCCGACAGCAGGAGGGCCCCGGCCCTATCAGCCCCAGCATTTT. Translating it yields CASSSPTAGGPRPYQPQHF.

The chain has TRBV4-1 and TRBJ2-7; 9 bases agree with TRBD2. There are 16 residues in the CDR3. The junction had 11 bases not matched to a gene; V was cut back by 4 bases and J by 4 bases. Germline CDR1 MGHRA, CDR2 YSYEKL. CDR3 in amino acids: CASSPWPSGNRYEQYF. The CDR3 nucleotides read TGCGCCAGCAGCCCCTGGCCTAGCGGGAATAGGTACGAGCAGTACTTC.

This clone showed up just once. This chain connects TRBV7-3 to TRBJ2-2; D is unresolved. Trimming took 2 bases from V and 5 from J, leaving 6 bases between them. CDR3 length: 13 amino acids. Germline values: CDR1 SGHTA, CDR2 FQGTGA. CDR3 DNA: TGTGCCAGCAGCTTAGTCAAAACCGGGGAGCTGTTTTTT. Translating it yields CASSLVKTGELFF. The variable domain in full, with the rest retrieved from reference TRBV7-3 and TRBJ2-2, is GAGVSQTPSNKVTEKGKYVELRCDPISGHTALYWYRQSLGQGPEFLIYFQGTGAADDSGLPNDRFFAVRPEGSVSTLKIQRTERGDSAVYLCASSLVKTGELFFGEGSRLTVL.

The chain couples TRBV27 to TRBJ2-5; D gene ambiguous. The V end lost 5 bases, the J end lost 4 bases, and 17 bases lay between the germline ends. Germline CDR1 is MNHEY and CDR2 is SMNVEV (reference sequence). The CDR3 contains 15 residues. The CDR3 protein is CASSPRLTLGETQYF. Written as DNA, the CDR3 is TGTGCCAGCAGTCCCCGGTTAACCCTCGGAGAGACCCAGTACTTC.